This T cell receptor beta chain was profiled in a study of blood T cell repertoires in COVID-19. Study summary: Both acute and convalescent COVID-19 samples were obtained from the United States, Italy and Spain. Sources were T cells, B-cell-depleted T cells, or PBMCs; the material itself was cDNA or gDNA.

Germline lookup yields CDR1 SEHNR and CDR2 FQNEAQ (reference sequence). The CDR3 loop spans 13 amino acids. V was cut by 5 bases and J by 3 bases, with 10 bases left in between. Source study methods: Amplified reference gene primers provided the basis for estimating nucleated cell counts. Some clones are missing from TCRdb's copy, which holds only in-frame ones; the method was immunoSEQ multiplex PCR. That table gives V, J and clone size, and the DNA gave D and trimming. Among roughly 200,000 clones, about 90% were seen once, and the ten largest hold approximately 21%. The TCR originated in a man aged 60 to 75 with active or convalescent COVID-19. The sample consisted of peripheral blood. The chain couples TRBV7-9 to TRBJ1-2; D not resolved. CDR3 in DNA: TGTGCCAGCAGCCCGGGAGGTGACTATGGCTACACCTTC. This translates into CASSPGGDYGYTF.